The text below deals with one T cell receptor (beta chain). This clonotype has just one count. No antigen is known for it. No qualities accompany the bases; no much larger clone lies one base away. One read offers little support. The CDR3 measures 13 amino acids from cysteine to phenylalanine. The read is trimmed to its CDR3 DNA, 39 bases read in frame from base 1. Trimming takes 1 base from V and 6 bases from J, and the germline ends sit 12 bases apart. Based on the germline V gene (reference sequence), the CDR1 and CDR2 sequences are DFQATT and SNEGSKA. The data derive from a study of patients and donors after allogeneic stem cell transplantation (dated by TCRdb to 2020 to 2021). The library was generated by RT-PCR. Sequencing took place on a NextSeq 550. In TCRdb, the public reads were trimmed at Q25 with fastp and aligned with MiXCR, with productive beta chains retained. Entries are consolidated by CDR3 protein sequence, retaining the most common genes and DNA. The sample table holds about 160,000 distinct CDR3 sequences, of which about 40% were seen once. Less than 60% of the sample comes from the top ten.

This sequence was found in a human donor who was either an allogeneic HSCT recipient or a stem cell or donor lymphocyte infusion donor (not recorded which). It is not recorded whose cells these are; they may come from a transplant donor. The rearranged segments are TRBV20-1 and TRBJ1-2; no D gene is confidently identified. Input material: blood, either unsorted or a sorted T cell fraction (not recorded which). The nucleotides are TGCAGTGCTAGAGTCCTGGTTGAGAATGGCTACACCTTC. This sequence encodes CSARVLVENGYTF.